The rows below give T cell receptor beta chains drawn from one sample of a study of blood T cell repertoires in COVID-19. Profiling relied on immunoSEQ multiplex PCR, and the TCRdb table lists in-frame clones only, not all of them. The sample consists of around 390,000 clones, just under 90% of them appearing once. The sample was PBMCs or T cells enriched from blood (not recorded which). Receptors were obtained from a woman between 45 and 60 years old who had recovered from COVID-19. CDR3s include the opening cysteine and the closing phenylalanine or tryptophan.

J gene | V gene | CDR3 protein
TRBJ2-7 | TRBV5-1 | CASSLAGRGGPYEQYF
TRBJ1-4 | TRBV19 | CASRLRGYANEKLFF
TRBJ1-5 | TRBV5-1 | CASSLAGGDGNQPQHF
TRBJ1-5 | TRBV15 | CATSREAGGNQPQHF
TRBJ2-2 | TRBV10-3 | CAISDFGGRTGELFF
TRBJ1-6 | TRBV10-3 | CAISGGQGAKYNSPLHF
TRBJ1-2 | TRBV4-1 | CASSENRGTAFGYTF
TRBJ2-1 | TRBV12-3/TRBV12-4 | CASSGTGNNEQFF
TRBJ1-5 | TRBV5-6 | CASSYRTGYYSNQPQHF
TRBJ2-3 | TRBV10-3 | CAIRTSGGITDTQYF
TRBJ2-3 | TRBV12-3/TRBV12-4 | CASSPRYPDTQYF
TRBJ1-5 | TRBV15 | CATSLFVGSNQPQHF
TRBJ1-4 | TRBV7-2 | CASSQQGSGEKLFF
TRBJ1-4 | TRBV3-1/TRBV3-2 | CASSQARGLGEKLFF
TRBJ2-5 | TRBV29-1 | CSVVYRDNQETQYF
TRBJ1-5 | TRBV4-1 | CASSQFSGLGQPQHF
TRBJ1-5 | TRBV27 | CASRSGVISNQPQHF
TRBJ2-2 | TRBV4-3 | CASSQNDRATGELFF
TRBJ1-2 | TRBV7-9 | CASSFGQDDGYTF
TRBJ1-3 | TRBV5-5 | CASSLDSLSGNTIYF